Below are 16 T cell receptor beta chains sequenced from a single sample in a study of PD-L1 blockade in urothelial cancer. Sequenced by immunoSEQ multiplex PCR; TCRdb stores in-frame clones only, minus some. The data contain around 35,000 clones, over 65% of them seen just once; the ten biggest clones take up roughly 18%. The source was PBMCs, collected around atezolizumab (anti-PD-L1) treatment. These receptor sequences come from a man aged 55-75 years with urothelial cancer.

V gene TRBV19 combines with J gene TRBJ2-1; 9 bases match TRBD2. There are 13 residues in the CDR3. The V gene end was trimmed by 10 bases and the J gene end by 6 bases; junction bases not matched to a gene: 7. The germline V gene encodes CDR1 LNHDA and CDR2 SQIVND (reference sequence). The CDR3 region is CATIAGVGNEQFF. Written as DNA, the CDR3 is TGTGCCACCATAGCGGGGGTAGGCAATGAGCAGTTCTTC.

J is TRBJ1-1 and V is TRBV27, with D tentatively TRBD1 (6 bases). Trimming pared 5 bases from V and 0 bases from J, leaving 10 bases between. The CDR3 is 14 residues long. Germline-derived CDR1 and CDR2 are MNHEY and SMNVEV (reference sequence). The CDR3, as DNA: TGTGCCAGCAGTACAGGGACTATGAACACTGAAGCTTTCTTT. Its protein is CASSTGTMNTEAFF.

The chain employs TRBV7-3 and TRBJ2-6; D is perhaps TRBD1 (5 bases). V lost 5 bases and J lost 0, with 20 bases in between. Germline V gene data show CDR1 as SGHTA and CDR2 as FQGTGA. The CDR3 is 19 residues long. CDR3 in DNA: TGTGCCAGCAGCACCCTTGGTGGCAGGGCCAACTCTGGGGCCAACGTCCTGACTTTC. Translation: CASSTLGGRANSGANVLTF.

The rearrangement links TRBV28 to TRBJ1-5; 8 nucleotides align to TRBD1. The CDR3 loop spans 18 amino acids. The J segment lost 0 bases and the V segment lost 7 bases, leaving 14 bases of the junction unmatched. The germline gives CDR1 MDHEN, CDR2 SYDVKM. The CDR3, as DNA: TGTGCCAGCACCCCCCAGGGGGCCGAGACTTATAGCAATCAGCCCCAGCATTTT. As protein: CASTPQGAETYSNQPQHF. Filled out from reference TRBV28 and TRBJ1-5, the complete variable domain reads DVKVTQSSRYLVKRTGEKVFLECVQDMDHENMFWYRQDPGLGLRLIYFSYDVKMKEKGDIPEGYSVSREKKERFSLILESASTNQTSMYLCASTPQGAETYSNQPQHFGDGTRLSIL.

The chain employs TRBV9 and TRBJ2-3; D might be TRBD1 (5 bases). In germline, CDR1 is SGDLS, CDR2 YYNGEE. CDR3 length: 14 amino acids. The V end was cut by 3 bases, the J end by 1 base, with 9 bases between. The DNA for the CDR3 is TGTGCCAGCAGCGGGGGCCACGGCACAGATACGCAGTATTTT. Its protein product is CASSGGHGTDTQYF.

This sequence joins TRBV4-1 and TRBJ2-1; 7 nucleotides match TRBD1. Trimming at V came to 2 bases and at J to 8 bases, leaving 9 bases not matched to a gene. Germline V gene data show CDR1 as MGHRA and CDR2 as YSYEKL. This CDR3 has 15 residues. The CDR3 nucleotides are TGCGCCAGCAGCCAATCTCAGGGGGTTAGGGATGAGCAGTTCTTC. Residues: CASSQSQGVRDEQFF.

The chain employs TRBV27 and TRBJ2-3; 9 bases align to TRBD2. Germline V gene lookup returns CDR1 MNHEY and CDR2 SMNVEV (reference sequence). The CDR3 is 15 amino acids. V lost 8 bases and J lost 3; bases outside the gene matches: 9. This CDR3 reads CASRAGGALTDTQYF. The CDR3 DNA is TGTGCCAGCCGTGCGGGGGGGGCCTTGACAGATACGCAGTATTTT.

The V call is TRBV6-5, the J call TRBJ2-3, with 8 bases fitting TRBD2. The germline V gene encodes CDR1 MNHEY and CDR2 SVGAGI. Unmatched junction bases numbered 2, after V lost 3 bases and J lost 9 bases. This CDR3 region has 12 residues. CDR3 sequence reads: CASSYSGVTQYF. The CDR3 coding sequence is TGTGCCAGCAGTTATAGCGGGGTGACGCAGTATTTT.

The DNA for the CDR3 is TGCGCCAGCAGCTTGGGTACAGGAAACACCATATATTTT. The encoded protein is CASSLGTGNTIYF. This rearrangement joins TRBV5-1 to TRBJ1-3; D remains unclear. Germline values: CDR1 SGHRS, CDR2 YFSETQ. This CDR3 has 13 residues. V was trimmed by 0 bases and J by 4 bases, leaving 5 bases between them. Based on the CDR3 plus reference TRBV5-1 and TRBJ1-3, the full variable domain is KAGVTQTPRYLIKTRGQQVTLSCSPISGHRSVSWYQQTPGQGLQFLFEYFSETQRNKGNFPGRFSGRQFSNSRSEMNVSTLELGDSALYLCASSLGTGNTIYFGEGSWLTVV.

This sequence joins TRBV5-4 and TRBJ1-2; D gene uncertain. Between the trimmed V and J ends, which lost 1 base and 0 bases, there was a span of 7 bases. The CDR3 spans 14 residues. Looked up from germline, CDR1 is SGHNT and CDR2 is YYREEE (reference sequence). CDR3 coding DNA: TGTGCCAGCAGCTTGAATCCATCTAACTATGGCTACACCTTC. Encoded protein: CASSLNPSNYGYTF.

V usage is TRBV7-9 and J usage is TRBJ1-4; TRBD1 is a possible D gene (6 bases). The CDR3 length is 15 residues. CDR1 SEHNR and CDR2 FQNEAQ come from the germline V gene (reference sequence). V lost 5 bases to trimming and J lost 8 bases, with 18 bases between them. CDR3 sequence (DNA): TGTGCCAGCAGCGAAAAGCAGGGGTCCGGCGAAAAACTGTTTTTT. Amino acid sequence: CASSEKQGSGEKLFF.

The J gene is TRBJ2-2, the V gene TRBV5-4; D remains ambiguous. Germline lookup yields CDR1 SGHNT and CDR2 YYREEE (reference sequence). The CDR3 is 15 amino acids. Trimming took 2 bases from V and 1 from J, leaving 9 bases between them. CDR3: CASSFPTENTGELFF. For the CDR3, the DNA is TGTGCCAGCAGCTTCCCGACTGAGAACACCGGGGAGCTGTTTTTT.

This clone appeared once. This chain joins TRBV5-1 and TRBJ1-5; D unclear. V was cut by 2 bases and J by 1 base, with 10 bases left in between. Germline V CDR1 and CDR2: SGHRS, YFSETQ. The CDR3 is 15 amino acids. CDR3 bases: TGCGCCAGCAGCTTCACGGGTCTAAGCAATCAGCCCCAGCATTTT. Encoded protein: CASSFTGLSNQPQHF.

This clone was observed a handful of times. The CDR3 DNA follows: TGTGCCATCAGCGGGGACAGGGCACACTCTGGAAACACCATATATTTT. The encoded protein is CAISGDRAHSGNTIYF. The V gene is TRBV10-3, the J gene TRBJ1-3; 9 nucleotides match TRBD1. The CDR3 runs 16 residues. J gave up 0 bases and V 6 bases, and 6 bases lay outside the gene matches. Germline-derived CDR1 and CDR2 are ENHRY and SYGVKD.

The table lists this clone with a few counts. V gene TRBV19 combines with J gene TRBJ2-5, with 8 bases identical to TRBD2. J was trimmed by 4 bases and V by 5 bases; bases with no gene match: 9. The germline V gene encodes CDR1 LNHDA and CDR2 SQIVND (reference sequence). CDR3 size: 15 residues. The DNA for the CDR3 is TGTGCCAGTAGTCTCAACGGGGGGGCCGGAGAGACCCAGTACTTC. As protein: CASSLNGGAGETQYF.

The chain uses TRBV15 and TRBJ2-5; TRBD2 is a possible D gene (5 bases). V was shortened by 8 bases and J by 5 bases, with 15 bases between the two germline ends. Germline CDR1 LNHNV, CDR2 YYDKDF (reference sequence). The CDR3 is 13 residues long. CDR3 coding DNA: TGTGCCACCGGACTTGGACTTGCGGAGACCCAGTACTTC. Its protein is CATGLGLAETQYF.